This T cell receptor (beta chain) appears in the sequencing data of a study of blood T cell repertoires in COVID-19. The CDR3 has 14 amino acids. Germline V gene sequence: CDR1 SQVTM, CDR2 ANQGSEA. V dropped 4 bases and J dropped 6 bases, with 17 bases sitting between them. Produced via immunoSEQ multiplex PCR; TCRdb's table is partial and in-frame only. The data show roughly 190,000 clones, 70% to 90% seen once. V usage is TRBV29-1 and J usage is TRBJ2-3; TRBD1 is a possible D gene (7 bases). The source of this sequence is a man aged 55 to 70 with active or convalescent COVID-19. The material sequenced was peripheral blood. The CDR3 region has the DNA TGCAGCGTTGCCAGACAGGGAGGTATGGATACGCAGTATTTT. The encoded protein is CSVARQGGMDTQYF.